The clone carrying this T cell receptor beta chain was observed many times. Its antigen remains unknown. The authors prepared the TCRbeta library with unique molecular identifiers. MiXCR, run by TCRdb on the PCR reads, gives a single entry per CDR3 protein. The table shows 780,000 or so distinct CDR3 sequences, with approximately 15% occurring only once. This entry comes from a study of T-cell reconstitution after alpha-beta-depleted transplantation in children. Study-wide results and caveats: A year post-transplant, T-cell counts and diversity derived mostly from newly produced T cells.

With 6 bases removed from V and 2 bases from J, the gap between germline ends came to 20 bases. Germline V gives CDR1 SQVTM, CDR2 ANQGSEA. This CDR3 spans 15 amino acids. This TCR came from a male patient aged 10 to 17 who had a stem cell transplant for acute lymphoblastic leukemia, so the T cells may come from the graft donor. The chain combines TRBV29-1 with TRBJ2-7, with D possibly TRBD2 on 6 matching bases. Sequencing was performed on PBMCs, mostly from graft donor cells, taken 360 days after TCRalphabeta/CD19-depleted stem cell transplant. The CDR3 sequence is CSVNRRGDVTYEQYF. The DNA of the CDR3 is TGCAGCGTGAACCGACGCGGGGACGTGACCTACGAGCAGTACTTC.